This TCR beta chain was observed in a study of shared clonotypes between healthy human individuals. Assay used: immunoSEQ multiplex PCR; TCRdb lists only in-frame clones, some missing. The data hold about 490,000 clones, with 78% observed a single time. V trimming: 7 bases; J trimming: 8 bases; junction bases outside the gene matches: 9. Germline lookup yields CDR1 SQVTM and CDR2 ANQGSEA. This CDR3 has 13 amino acids. Adult Caucasians living in Nashville, Tennessee made up all of the donors. Unsorted samples, those not sorted, used approximately 100 million PBMCs for genomic DNA. This clonotype was obtained from a middle-aged woman in good health. Some clones in this sample may be carry-over from other donors' samples. This chain uses TRBV29-1 with TRBJ2-1, with 9 positions matching TRBD2. Input material: PBMCs. CDR3 residues: CSAAGTSSHEQFF. The CDR3 DNA is TGCAGCGCCGCCGGGACTAGCAGCCATGAGCAGTTCTTC.